A single sample is the source of the 5 T cell receptor beta chains below, sequenced in a study of T cells in Graves' hyperthyroidism and ophthalmopathy. The TCR beta CDR3 regions underwent amplification using RNA transcripts as the source. RT-PCR in the first round (using the HTBI primer set) targeted the TCR CDR3. TCRdb reprocessed the multiplex PCR reads via MiXCR and lists one record per CDR3 protein. The sample lists roughly 710,000 distinct CDR3 sequences, around 40% occurring once. Sequencing was done on a sample of blood. The receptors come from a middle-aged woman with Graves' hyperthyroidism.

V is TRBV9 and J is TRBJ1-4; D is ambiguous. The CDR3 is made up of 16 amino acids. CDR1 is SGDLS, CDR2 YYNGEE, per germline. The V gene lost 4 bases and the J gene lost 8 bases, with 21 bases spanning the gap. The CDR3 region has the DNA TGTGCCAGCAGCTGGGCCGGAGTAGGGCTGGAGGAAAAACTGTTTTTT. It yields the protein CASSWAGVGLEEKLFF.

The chain combines TRBV6-5 with TRBJ1-2; 7 nucleotides align to TRBD1. This CDR3 region has 13 residues. CDR1 MNHEY and CDR2 SVGAGI come from the germline V gene. Germline trimming cut 8 bases from V and 3 bases from J; bases unmatched to any gene: 6. This CDR3 is CASGPQGDYGYTF. The CDR3 nucleotides are TGTGCCAGCGGACCGCAGGGGGACTATGGCTACACCTTC.

The chain recombines TRBV2 with TRBJ1-5; a weak D match, TRBD1 (6 bases). Germline-derived CDR1 and CDR2 are SNHLY and FYNNEI. Trimming left V 4 bases short and J 4 bases short, with 11 bases between. The CDR3 contains 14 residues. CDR3 bases: TGTGCCAGCAGTGCCGGGGACAAAAATCAGCCCCAGCATTTT. This sequence encodes CASSAGDKNQPQHF.

This clonotype appeared once. The chain combines TRBV6-5 with TRBJ2-3; TRBD2 matches at 12 bases. CDR3 length equals 15 residues. Germline lookup yields CDR1 MNHEY and CDR2 SVGAGI. Trimming at V came to 5 bases and at J to 3 bases, leaving 3 bases not matched to a gene. The chain's CDR3 is CASSVTSGGTDTQYF. The DNA of the CDR3 is TGTGCCAGCAGTGTGACTAGCGGGGGTACAGATACGCAGTATTTT.

The CDR3 nucleotides read TGTGCCAGCACCCGTTATGGGGCAGATACGCAGTATTTT. Residues: CASTRYGADTQYF. This chain links TRBV2 with TRBJ2-3; D uncertain. V lost 7 bases and J lost 4, with 12 bases in between. Germline-derived CDR1 and CDR2 are SNHLY and FYNNEI. The CDR3 is made up of 13 amino acids.